These 11 T cell receptor beta chains were sequenced from one sample in a study of OX40 agonist ivuxolimab in advanced cancers. Profiled with immunoSEQ multiplex PCR; TCRdb holds only in-frame clones, not every one. This sample carries approximately 80,000 clones, around 90% of them seen once, and the ten largest clones take 8.4%. The input for sequencing was CD4+ or CD8+ T cells sorted from blood, taken in a trial of the OX40 agonist ivuxolimab. The receptors originated from an adult with an advanced solid tumor such as melanoma, head and neck, liver or kidney cancer.

The J gene is TRBJ1-2, the V gene TRBV20-1; the D gene is possibly TRBD1 (5 bases). CDR1 is DFQATT, CDR2 SNEGSKA, per germline (reference sequence). Trimming removed 4 bases at V and 7 bases at J, with 10 bases between. There are 11 residues in the CDR3. CDR3 sequence reads: CSAIRGLGYTF. CDR3 in DNA: TGCAGTGCTATCCGGGGCCTTGGCTACACCTTC.

V usage is TRBV28 and J usage is TRBJ1-1, with unresolved D. Germline-derived CDR1 and CDR2 are MDHEN and SYDVKM. V gave up 1 base and J gave up 1 base, with 10 bases separating them. The CDR3 length is 15 residues. CDR3 region: CASSLFGEQNTEAFF. CDR3 in DNA: TGTGCCAGCAGTTTATTTGGCGAGCAGAACACTGAAGCTTTCTTT. Together with reference TRBV28 and TRBJ1-1, the CDR3 gives the full variable domain: DVKVTQSSRYLVKRTGEKVFLECVQDMDHENMFWYRQDPGLGLRLIYFSYDVKMKEKGDIPEGYSVSREKKERFSLILESASTNQTSMYLCASSLFGEQNTEAFFGQGTRLTVV.

V is TRBV2 and J is TRBJ1-2, with 10 bases matching TRBD1. CDR1 is SNHLY, CDR2 FYNNEI, per germline. This CDR3 comprises 16 residues. Trimming cost V 7 bases and J 8 bases; bases outside gene matches: 16. The CDR3 sequence: CASNPTGTGERGGYTF. Here the CDR3 DNA reads TGTGCCAGCAACCCGACCGGGACAGGGGAGAGGGGAGGCTACACCTTC. Using reference TRBV2 and TRBJ1-2 for the parts outside the CDR3, the full variable domain is EPEVTQTPSHQVTQMGQEVILRCVPISNHLYFYWYRQILGQKVEFLVSFYNNEISEKSEIFDDQFSVERPDGSNFTLKIRSTKLEDSAMYFCASNPTGTGERGGYTFGSGTRLTVV.

This chain uses TRBV10-3 with TRBJ2-5; D is ambiguous. Germline-derived CDR1 and CDR2 are ENHRY and SYGVKD. The CDR3 has 13 residues. Deletions cut 0 bases from V and 1 base from J, with 3 bases between. The CDR3 region has the DNA TGTGCCATCAGTGAGTCGATCCAAGAGACCCAGTACTTC. Protein: CAISESIQETQYF.

The CDR3 bases are TGTGCCAGCAGTTTCTTGTTACTGGCGGAGGGTGGCGCTGAAGCTTTCTTT. It yields the protein CASSFLLLAEGGAEAFF. The chain has TRBV28 and TRBJ1-1; D remains ambiguous. The CDR3 consists of 17 residues. The V gene lost 3 bases and the J gene lost 6 bases, with 23 bases spanning the gap. Germline V gene lookup returns CDR1 MDHEN and CDR2 SYDVKM.

The chain links TRBV11-3 to TRBJ1-2; no clear D. Between the trimmed V and J ends, which lost 4 bases and 0 bases, there was a span of 15 bases. The germline V gene encodes CDR1 SGHNT and CDR2 YENEEA. The CDR3 runs 16 residues. This chain's CDR3 is CASSCRHETTNYGYTF. CDR3 bases: TGTGCCAGCAGCTGTCGACACGAAACTACTAACTATGGCTACACCTTC.

This chain links TRBV9 with TRBJ1-4; D not resolved. There are 15 residues in the CDR3. V gave up 0 bases and J gave up 0 bases, with 6 bases separating them. The germline V gene has CDR1 SGDLS and CDR2 YYNGEE. CDR3 in DNA: TGTGCCAGCAGCGTAGACCCATCAACTAATGAAAAACTGTTTTTT. It yields the protein CASSVDPSTNEKLFF.

The V call is TRBV28, the J call TRBJ2-3, with 8 positions matching TRBD1. The CDR3 is 14 amino acids. CDR1 MDHEN and CDR2 SYDVKM come from the germline V gene. V gave up 5 bases and J gave up 4 bases; unmatched junction bases: 5. In DNA, the CDR3 is TGTGCCAGCAGTCCCGGACAGGGCGCAGATACGCAGTATTTT. Its translation is CASSPGQGADTQYF.

This clone was recorded only once. This chain joins TRBV30 and TRBJ2-5; no reliable D call. The germline CDR1 and CDR2 sequences are GTSNPN and SVGIG (reference sequence). Trimming removed 0 bases from V and 2 bases from J, with 4 bases in between. The CDR3 sequence is 12 residues long. The CDR3 loop is CAWSVLQETQYF. CDR3 DNA: TGTGCCTGGAGTGTACTACAAGAGACCCAGTACTTC.

V gene TRBV2 combines with J gene TRBJ1-5; D may be TRBD1 (6 bases). Trimming removed 6 bases at V and 7 bases at J, with 16 bases between. Germline CDR1 is SNHLY and CDR2 is FYNNEI. There are 14 residues in the CDR3. As DNA, the CDR3 is TGTGCCAGCAGAGAGGGGGGCCTTGGGCAGCCCCAGCATTTT. It translates to CASREGGLGQPQHF.

V and J are TRBV6-5 and TRBJ2-1, with D tentatively TRBD1 or TRBD2 (6 bases each). CDR1 and CDR2 (germline): MNHEY, SVGAGI. Trimming cost V 7 bases and J 4 bases, with 17 bases left between them. The CDR3 contains 15 residues. The CDR3 is CASNAGGGQYNEQFF. CDR3 nucleotide sequence: TGTGCCAGCAACGCCGGGGGCGGCCAATACAATGAGCAGTTCTTC.